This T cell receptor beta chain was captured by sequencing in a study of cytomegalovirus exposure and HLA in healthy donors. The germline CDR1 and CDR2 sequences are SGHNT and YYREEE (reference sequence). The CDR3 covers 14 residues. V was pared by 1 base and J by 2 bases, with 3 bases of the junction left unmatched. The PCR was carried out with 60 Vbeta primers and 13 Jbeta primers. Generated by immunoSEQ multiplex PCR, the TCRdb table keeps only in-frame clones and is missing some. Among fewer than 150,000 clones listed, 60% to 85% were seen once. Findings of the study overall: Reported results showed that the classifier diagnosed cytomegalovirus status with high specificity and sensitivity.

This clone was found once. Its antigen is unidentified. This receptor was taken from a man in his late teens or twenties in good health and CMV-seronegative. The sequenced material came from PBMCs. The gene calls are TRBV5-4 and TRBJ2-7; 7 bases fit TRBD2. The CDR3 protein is CASSLTGGAYEQYF. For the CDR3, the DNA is TGTGCCAGCAGCTTGACGGGAGGCGCCTACGAGCAGTACTTC. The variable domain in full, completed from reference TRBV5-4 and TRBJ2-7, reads ETGVTQSPTHLIKTRGQQVTLRCSSQSGHNTVSWYQQALGQGPQFIFQYYREEENGRGNFPPRFSGLQFPNYSSELNVNALELDDSALYLCASSLTGGAYEQYFGPGTRLTVT.